Given below is one TCR beta chain in context. This record comes from a study of blood T cell repertoires in COVID-19. Study-wide context: The United States, Italy and Spain provided the acute and convalescent COVID-19 samples. Sample material is recorded as cDNA or gDNA derived from T cells, B-cell-depleted T cells, or PBMCs.

The CDR3 length is 15 residues. Per the germline V gene, CDR1 is ENHRY and CDR2 is SYGVKD. Trimming at V came to 3 bases and at J to 5 bases, leaving 7 bases not matched to a gene. Participants, about 18 to 90 years old, spanned approximately 25 US areas. Researchers sorted participants into cohorts using their self-reported clinical history. Data came from immunoSEQ multiplex PCR; TCRdb stores just in-frame clones and leaves some out. Found here are more than 150,000 clones, roughly nine tenths of them singletons; the top ten hold 2% to 2.5%. The clonotype comes from a woman aged 25 to 39 who had recovered from COVID-19. The material sequenced was PBMCs or T cells enriched from blood (not recorded which). The V call is TRBV10-3, the J call TRBJ1-3; 7 bases agree with TRBD1. The CDR3 DNA reads as TGTGCCATCAGTGAAGGCAGGGGGTCGAGAAACACCATATATTTT. Translating it yields CAISEGRGSRNTIYF.